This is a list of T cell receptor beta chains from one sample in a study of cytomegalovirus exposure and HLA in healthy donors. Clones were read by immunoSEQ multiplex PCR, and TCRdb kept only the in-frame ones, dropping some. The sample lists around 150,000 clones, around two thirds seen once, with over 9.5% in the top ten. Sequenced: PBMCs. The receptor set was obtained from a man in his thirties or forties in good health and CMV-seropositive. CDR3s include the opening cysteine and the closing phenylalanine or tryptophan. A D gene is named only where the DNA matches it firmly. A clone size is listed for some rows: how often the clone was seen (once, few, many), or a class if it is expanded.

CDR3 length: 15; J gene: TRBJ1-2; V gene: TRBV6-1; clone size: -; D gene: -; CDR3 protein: CASSEHPGVGYGYTF; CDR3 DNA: TGTGCCAGCAGTGAACATCCGGGGGTAGGCTATGGCTACACCTTC
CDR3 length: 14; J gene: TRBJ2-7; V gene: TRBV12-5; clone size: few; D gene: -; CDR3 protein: CASAPSGHSYEQYF; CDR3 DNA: TGTGCTAGTGCTCCGTCGGGACACTCCTACGAGCAGTACTTC
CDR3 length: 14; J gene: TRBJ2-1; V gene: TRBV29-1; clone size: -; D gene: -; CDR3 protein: CSAYSPDRYNEQFF; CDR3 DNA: TGCAGCGCCTATAGCCCGGATCGTTACAATGAGCAGTTCTTC
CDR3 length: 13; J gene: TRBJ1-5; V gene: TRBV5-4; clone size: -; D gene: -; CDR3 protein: CASSSTGDQPQHF; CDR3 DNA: TGTGCCAGCAGCTCGACGGGGGATCAGCCCCAGCATTTT
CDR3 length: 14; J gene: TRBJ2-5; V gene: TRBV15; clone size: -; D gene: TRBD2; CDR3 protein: CATSAPGLQETQYF; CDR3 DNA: TGTGCCACCAGCGCACCGGGACTACAAGAGACCCAGTACTTC
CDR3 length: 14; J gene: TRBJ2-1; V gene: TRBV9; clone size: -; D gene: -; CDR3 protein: CASSKITAYNEQFF; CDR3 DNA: TGTGCCAGCAGCAAGATAACAGCTTACAATGAGCAGTTCTTC
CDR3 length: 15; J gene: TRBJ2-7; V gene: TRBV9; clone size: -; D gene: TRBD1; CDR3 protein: CASSATGTGTYEQYF; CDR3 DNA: TGTGCCAGCAGCGCAACCGGGACAGGGACCTACGAGCAGTACTTC
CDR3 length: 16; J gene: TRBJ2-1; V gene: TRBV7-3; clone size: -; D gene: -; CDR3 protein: CASSSGAGVISNEQFF; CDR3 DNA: TGTGCCAGCAGCTCAGGGGCGGGAGTAATCTCCAATGAGCAGTTCTTC
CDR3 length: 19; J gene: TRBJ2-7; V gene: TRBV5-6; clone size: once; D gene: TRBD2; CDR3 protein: CASSLSIRGRAGSSYEQYF; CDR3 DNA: TGTGCCAGCAGCTTATCTATAAGAGGGAGGGCCGGTTCGAGCTACGAGCAGTACTTC
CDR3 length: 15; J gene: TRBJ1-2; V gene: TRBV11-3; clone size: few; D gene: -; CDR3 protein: CASSLQDGRNYGYTF; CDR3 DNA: TGTGCCAGCAGCTTACAGGACGGGAGAAACTATGGCTACACCTTC
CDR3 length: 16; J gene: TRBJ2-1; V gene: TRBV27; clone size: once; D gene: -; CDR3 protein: CASSLWPLNSLDEQFF; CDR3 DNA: TGTGCCAGCAGTTTATGGCCCCTAAACAGCTTGGATGAGCAGTTCTTC